The entry below gives a single T cell receptor beta chain sequence along with its context. These data originate in a study of blood T cell repertoires in COVID-19. The CDR3 has 16 residues. V was pared by 6 bases and J by 1 base, with 16 bases between. Germline-derived CDR1 and CDR2 are MDHEN and SYDVKM. Per the authors' pipeline: Reference gene primers were amplified, and this amplification served to estimate nucleated cell counts. Some clones are missing from TCRdb's copy, which holds only in-frame ones; the method was immunoSEQ multiplex PCR. The DNA gave D and trimming, while V, J and clone size come from that table. Of some 170,000 clones listed, about 86% are singletons.

The chain uses TRBV28 and TRBJ1-3; the D gene is possibly TRBD1 (5 bases). The specimen sequenced was peripheral blood. The clonotype originates from a woman between 70 and 85 years old with COVID-19, enrolled during active disease. The CDR3 is CASRGGGTPSGNTIYF. For the CDR3, the DNA is TGTGCCAGCAGGGGAGGAGGGACCCCTTCTGGAAACACCATATATTTT.